A single sample gave rise to the 10 T cell receptor beta chains below, sequenced in a study of regulatory and conventional T cells in RAG deficiency. Produced via immunoSEQ multiplex PCR; TCRdb's table is partial and in-frame only. The table lists about 29,000 clones, 90% to 95% of them singletons, with 0.15% to 0.2% in the top ten. Conventional CD4+ T cells were sorted from blood as CD25-low CD127-high cells. These sequences were also reported in another study, on regulatory T cells. That study adds: Amplification used 52 TRBV primers and 13 TRBJ primers.

Material for sequencing was CD25- CD4+ T cells sorted from blood. These receptors originate from a human donor in good health.

DNA for the CDR3: TGTGCCAGCAGCCCCATAACAACACCCTACGAGCAGTACTTC. The encoded protein is CASSPITTPYEQYF. The genes are TRBV4-2 and TRBJ2-7; the D is unclear. The CDR3 runs 14 residues. The germline gives CDR1 LGHNA, CDR2 YNFKEQ. Trimming stripped 4 bases from V and 2 bases from J, with 12 bases between.

This sequence joins TRBV5-1 and TRBJ1-2; 9 bases line up with TRBD1. Germline CDR1 reads SGHRS; CDR2 reads YFSETQ. This CDR3 region has 15 residues. With V trimmed by 0 bases and J by 6 bases, 6 bases remained unmatched. For the CDR3, the DNA is TGCGCCAGCAGCTTGGCAGACCGGGACAGGGATGGCTACACCTTC. Amino acids: CASSLADRDRDGYTF.

The DNA of the CDR3 is TGTGCCAGCAGGCGAGACAGGGCCAACTACGAGCAGTACTTC. Translation: CASRRDRANYEQYF. The chain uses TRBV6-5 and TRBJ2-7, with TRBD1 matching over 7 bases. Per germline, CDR1 MNHEY and CDR2 SVGAGI. This CDR3 region has 14 residues. Losses at the gene ends were 6 bases for V and 3 bases for J; bases not matched to a gene: 8.

This clone was detected once. The chain combines TRBV6-6 with TRBJ2-2, with 7 positions matching TRBD1. Germline CDR1 reads MNHNY; CDR2 reads SVGAGI (reference sequence). This CDR3 is 16 amino acids long. The junction had 9 bases not matched to a gene; V was cut back by 8 bases and J by 0 bases. The CDR3 nucleotides read TGTGCCAGCGGGGACAGAAGTCAAACGAACACCGGGGAGCTGTTTTTT. Amino acid sequence: CASGDRSQTNTGELFF.

This rearrangement joins TRBV18 to TRBJ1-3; 9 bases align to TRBD1. The CDR3 length is 18 residues. V dropped 3 bases and J dropped 1; count of bases not matched to a gene: 10. Germline assignment: CDR1 KGHSH and CDR2 LQKENI. The CDR3 sequence is CASSPGPGQGFSGNTIYF. CDR3 in DNA: TGTGCCAGCTCACCGGGACCGGGACAGGGATTTTCTGGAAACACCATATATTTT.

The chain links TRBV10-1 to TRBJ2-1, with a weak D call TRBD2 (6 bases). Trimming cost V 2 bases and J 5 bases, with 13 bases left between them. CDR1 and CDR2 (germline): WNHNN, SYGVQD (reference sequence). This CDR3 is built from 15 residues. CDR3: CASSEGGSQDNEQFF. CDR3 DNA: TGCGCCAGCAGTGAGGGGGGGAGTCAGGACAATGAGCAGTTCTTC.

The genes are TRBV6-1 and TRBJ1-6, with unresolved D. The CDR3 is made up of 13 amino acids. Germline V gene sequence: CDR1 MNHNS, CDR2 SASEGT. The V gene lost 4 bases and the J gene lost 7 bases, with 8 bases spanning the gap. CDR3: CASSGSRNSPLHF. CDR3 bases: TGTGCCAGCAGTGGGTCTCGGAATTCACCCCTCCACTTT.

This clone appeared a single time. V usage is TRBV5-1 and J usage is TRBJ1-6; 9 bases are a match to TRBD1. Germline assignment: CDR1 SGHRS and CDR2 YFSETQ. V dropped 6 bases and J dropped 12; count of bases not matched to a gene: 13. The CDR3 is 15 residues long. CDR3 in amino acids: CASTPTTGGIQPLHF. The CDR3 coding sequence is TGCGCCAGCACCCCTACGACAGGGGGAATCCAACCCCTCCACTTT.

The chain employs TRBV7-9 and TRBJ2-2; maybe TRBD2 (7 bases). Germline assignment: CDR1 SEHNR and CDR2 FQNEAQ (reference sequence). V was trimmed by 5 bases and J by 0 bases, leaving 13 bases between them. The CDR3 extends over 16 amino acids. This CDR3 is CASSRGAVANTGELFF. As DNA, the CDR3 is TGTGCCAGCAGCCGGGGGGCCGTAGCGAACACCGGGGAGCTGTTTTTT.

This clone was counted a single time. This chain connects TRBV6-5 to TRBJ1-2; possible D gene TRBD1, 5 bases. Per germline, CDR1 MNHEY and CDR2 SVGAGI. Trimming took 7 bases from V and 8 from J, leaving 23 bases between them. The CDR3 is 15 amino acids. CDR3 sequence: CASIPRGLGTRGYTF. CDR3 in DNA: TGTGCCAGCATTCCTAGGGGTTTGGGAACAAGGGGCTACACCTTC.